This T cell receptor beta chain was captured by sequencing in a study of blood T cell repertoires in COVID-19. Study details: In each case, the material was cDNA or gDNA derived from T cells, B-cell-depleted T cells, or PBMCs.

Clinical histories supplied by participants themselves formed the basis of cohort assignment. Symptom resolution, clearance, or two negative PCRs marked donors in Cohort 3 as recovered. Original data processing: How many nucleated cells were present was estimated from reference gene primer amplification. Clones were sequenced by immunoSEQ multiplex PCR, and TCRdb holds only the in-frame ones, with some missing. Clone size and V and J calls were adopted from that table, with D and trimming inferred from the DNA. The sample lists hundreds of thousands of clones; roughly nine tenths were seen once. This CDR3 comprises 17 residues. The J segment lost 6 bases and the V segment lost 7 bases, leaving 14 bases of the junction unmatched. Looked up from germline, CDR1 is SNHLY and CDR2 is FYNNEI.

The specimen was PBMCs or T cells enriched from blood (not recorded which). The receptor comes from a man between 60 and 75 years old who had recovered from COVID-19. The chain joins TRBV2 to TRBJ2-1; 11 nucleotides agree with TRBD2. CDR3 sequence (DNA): TGTGCCAGCAACAGACCCCCCAATAGCGGGGGGGCCAATGAGCAGTTCTTC. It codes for CASNRPPNSGGANEQFF.